Given below is one TCR beta chain in context. What it binds is unknown. Treatment meaning: some 19 received Ad26.COV2.S at low or high dose, single or two shots; roughly 5 received placebo; per-sample allocation not given. The samples were gathered on day 63 after the first injection of vaccine or placebo. The table came from immunoSEQ multiplex PCR; TCRdb's copy has only in-frame clones and leaves some out. The sample consists of roughly 400,000 clones, about 92% of them appearing once. This specimen belongs to a study of Ad26.COV2.S vaccination and SARS-CoV-2 variants. Study findings and constraints: CD8+ and CD4+ T cells specific for spike reportedly responded with substantial breadth after vaccination.

The V gene lost 4 bases and the J gene lost 1 base, with 13 bases spanning the gap. Germline CDR1 SEHNR, CDR2 FQNEAQ (reference sequence). This CDR3 spans 16 amino acids. V is TRBV7-9 and J is TRBJ1-4, with D hard to call. The source was peripheral blood, collected in a trial of Ad26.COV2.S vaccine versus placebo. The receptor was isolated from a person aged 18 to 65 who received the Ad26.COV2.S COVID-19 vaccine or a placebo. The chain's CDR3 is CASSSPGMGTNEKLFF. The CDR3 bases are TGTGCCAGCAGCTCACCGGGGATGGGAACTAATGAAAAACTGTTTTTT.